These 20 T cell receptor beta chains were sequenced from one sample in a study of blood T cell repertoires in COVID-19. The assay was immunoSEQ multiplex PCR, and TCRdb's table has in-frame clones only and misses some. The table shows 430,000 or so clones, with around 89% occurring only once. What was sequenced was PBMCs or T cells enriched from blood (not recorded which). These receptors all come from a woman in her forties who had recovered from COVID-19.

The V and J genes are TRBV6-5 and TRBJ1-5; D is unclear. This CDR3 contains 13 residues. Per the germline V gene, CDR1 is MNHEY and CDR2 is SVGAGI. With 6 bases removed from V and 5 bases from J, the gap between germline ends came to 11 bases. The CDR3 sequence: CASSRSTDQPQHF. The CDR3 coding sequence is TGTGCCAGCAGCAGATCCACAGATCAGCCCCAGCATTTT.

The chain links TRBV24-1 to TRBJ1-2; 10 bases are a match to TRBD1. The germline gives CDR1 KGHDR, CDR2 SFDVKD. The CDR3 has 18 residues. V dropped 4 bases and J dropped 3; count of bases not matched to a gene: 13. The CDR3 spells CATSERGQGSEQHYGYTF. Written as DNA, the CDR3 is TGTGCCACCAGTGAGAGGGGACAGGGGTCTGAACAGCACTATGGCTACACCTTC.

The chain recombines TRBV7-9 with TRBJ2-1; 8 nucleotides line up with TRBD1. Germline V lookup: CDR1 SEHNR, CDR2 FQNEAQ (reference sequence). V lost 7 bases to trimming and J lost 5 bases; unmatched junction nucleotides: 13. CDR3 size: 16 residues. The CDR3 protein is CASNLKTGEAHNEQFF. The CDR3 DNA reads as TGTGCCAGCAACCTAAAGACAGGGGAGGCCCACAATGAGCAGTTCTTC.

This chain uses TRBV11-2 with TRBJ1-3; D is perhaps TRBD1 (5 bases). Looked up from germline, CDR1 is SGHAT and CDR2 is FQNNGV. V lost 2 bases to trimming and J lost 4 bases, with 15 bases between them. The CDR3 is 16 residues long. The CDR3 DNA reads TGTGCCAGCAGCTTAATCCCAGGGCGGCGGGGAAACACCATATATTTT. This translates into CASSLIPGRRGNTIYF.

The chain joins TRBV5-6 to TRBJ2-2; perhaps TRBD2 as D (5 bases). The V and J ends lost 0 bases and 1 base respectively, with 7 bases between them. The CDR3 is 15 amino acids. CDR1 is SGHDT and CDR2 is YYEEEE in the germline V gene. Here the CDR3 DNA reads TGTGCCAGCAGCTTGGGAGGACTGAACACCGGGGAGCTGTTTTTT. It yields the protein CASSLGGLNTGELFF.

The chain recombines TRBV15 with TRBJ2-7, with 8 bases aligning to TRBD1. Germline V gene sequence: CDR1 LNHNV, CDR2 YYDKDF (reference sequence). CDR3 length: 15 residues. J lost 7 bases, V lost 0 bases, and 8 bases had no gene match. CDR3 region: CATSRDTQGAREQYF. The CDR3, as DNA: TGTGCCACCAGCAGAGACACCCAGGGGGCGAGGGAGCAGTACTTC.

J is TRBJ2-5 and V is TRBV18; D might be TRBD2 (5 bases). Germline V lookup: CDR1 KGHSH, CDR2 LQKENI. Trimming took off 2 bases at V and 4 bases at J, with 14 bases between the two ends. This CDR3 spans 15 amino acids. CDR3 DNA sequence: TGTGCCAGCTCACCAGCCCAGCGCGGGTCAGAGACCCAGTACTTC. It encodes CASSPAQRGSETQYF.

This chain links TRBV5-1 with TRBJ2-2; 9 bases align to TRBD2. This CDR3 contains 14 residues. Looked up from germline, CDR1 is SGHRS and CDR2 is YFSETQ. The V and J ends lost 6 bases and 6 bases, in that order; junction bases with no gene match: 6. CDR3 in DNA: TGCGCCAGCACCCCGGGACTAGCATCCGGGGAGCTGTTTTTT. Translated: CASTPGLASGELFF.

This clone was seen only once. This sequence joins TRBV28 and TRBJ2-7, with 9 bases matching TRBD1. V trimming: 11 bases; J trimming: 2 bases; junction bases outside the gene matches: 10. Germline CDR1 is MDHEN and CDR2 is SYDVKM. CDR3 length: 14 amino acids. CDR3 sequence: CAGTTRDRAYEQYF. As DNA, the CDR3 is TGTGCCGGAACGACCCGGGACAGGGCCTACGAGCAGTACTTC.

The chain joins TRBV9 to TRBJ1-1; D call uncertain. Germline V CDR1 and CDR2: SGDLS, YYNGEE. Trimming pared 2 bases from V and 1 base from J, leaving 12 bases between. The CDR3 covers 15 residues. Here the CDR3 DNA reads TGTGCCAGCAGCGTTCTTTCCCGGGGGAACACTGAAGCTTTCTTT. Translating it yields CASSVLSRGNTEAFF.

The chain joins TRBV29-1 to TRBJ1-2, with D perhaps TRBD1 (6 bases). CDR1 is SQVTM, CDR2 ANQGSEA, per germline. The CDR3 sequence is 15 residues long. V was trimmed by 6 bases and J by 3 bases, leaving 20 bases between them. The CDR3 coding sequence is TGCAGCGTCGACAATCCGGGACAATCGCACTATGGCTACACCTTC. Its protein product is CSVDNPGQSHYGYTF.

This clone was recorded once. The CDR3: CASSWTSGRTDTQYF. Here the CDR3 DNA reads TGTGCCAGCAGTTGGACTAGCGGGAGAACAGATACGCAGTATTTT. The chain carries TRBV2 and TRBJ2-3; 13 positions agree with TRBD2. This CDR3 contains 15 residues. V lost 5 bases to trimming and J lost 3 bases; unmatched junction nucleotides: 2. The germline V gene encodes CDR1 SNHLY and CDR2 FYNNEI. The variable domain in full, with the rest retrieved from reference TRBV2 and TRBJ2-3, is EPEVTQTPSHQVTQMGQEVILRCVPISNHLYFYWYRQILGQKVEFLVSFYNNEISEKSEIFDDQFSVERPDGSNFTLKIRSTKLEDSAMYFCASSWTSGRTDTQYFGPGTRLTVL.

On this clone: This sample includes further DNA sequences coding for the same CDR3. V is TRBV6-5 and J is TRBJ2-7; 7 bases align to TRBD1. CDR3 size: 13 residues. Losses at the gene ends were 5 bases for V and 0 bases for J; bases not matched to a gene: 1. CDR1 is MNHEY and CDR2 is SVGAGI in the germline V gene. The CDR3 sequence: CASSPGGSYEQYF. As DNA, the CDR3 is TGTGCCAGCAGTCCAGGGGGCTCCTACGAGCAGTACTTC.

This chain uses TRBV3-1 (or the pseudogene TRBV3-2) with TRBJ2-1; 10 bases line up with TRBD2. This CDR3 has 15 amino acids. CDR1 and CDR2 from the germline V gene are LGHDT and YNNKEL (reference sequence). The V and J ends lost 1 base and 5 bases, in that order; junction bases with no gene match: 2. The DNA of the CDR3 is TGTGCCAGCAGCCAAGTCCTAGCGGGAGACAATGAGCAGTTCTTC. Residues: CASSQVLAGDNEQFF.

The chain links TRBV12-5 to TRBJ1-5, with no clear D. V was clipped by 8 bases and J by 10 bases, with 18 bases between them. In germline, CDR1 is LGHNT, CDR2 FRNRAP. The CDR3 runs to 13 residues. CDR3 amino acids: CASLLDTSLPQHF. CDR3 DNA sequence: TGTGCTAGTCTTCTCGACACCTCGCTACCCCAGCATTTT.

The V gene is TRBV7-9, the J gene TRBJ2-3, with D perhaps TRBD2 (6 bases). Trimming stripped 5 bases from V and 0 bases from J, with 12 bases between. Germline CDR1 SEHNR, CDR2 FQNEAQ (reference sequence). The CDR3 loop spans 15 amino acids. The CDR3 coding sequence is TGTGCCAGCAGCCTTTTCCGGGAGAGCACAGATACGCAGTATTTT. Encoded protein: CASSLFRESTDTQYF.

This chain's CDR3 is CAIAAIEGYGYTF. The CDR3 bases are TGTGCCATCGCAGCGATCGAGGGCTATGGCTACACCTTC. This chain links TRBV7-8 with TRBJ1-2; D not certain. Germline V gene sequence: CDR1 SGHVS, CDR2 FQNEAQ. V lost 10 bases and J 4 bases, leaving 16 bases between the germline ends. This CDR3 region has 13 residues.

Only one count was recorded for this clone. The chain combines TRBV7-9 with TRBJ2-7; TRBD1 agrees at 8 bases. Germline V lookup: CDR1 SEHNR, CDR2 FQNEAQ (reference sequence). Trimming took 0 bases from V and 5 from J; bases not matched to a gene: 9. The length of the CDR3 is 16 residues. CDR3 in DNA: TGTGCCAGCAGCTTAGCGCCGGGACAGGTTTCCGACGAGCAGTACTTC. This gives the protein CASSLAPGQVSDEQYF.

This clone was recorded only once. V usage is TRBV20-1 and J usage is TRBJ2-7; D is undetermined. The V end lost 3 bases, the J end lost 6 bases, and 15 bases lay between the germline ends. CDR3 length: 13 residues. Per germline, CDR1 DFQATT and CDR2 SNEGSKA (reference sequence). The chain's CDR3 is CSASSRVLGEQYF. CDR3 sequence (DNA): TGCAGTGCTAGTTCCCGGGTTCTAGGCGAGCAGTACTTC.

J is TRBJ2-1 and V is TRBV6-5; D not resolved. The CDR3 is 13 residues long. V was cut by 7 bases and J by 7 bases, with 14 bases left in between. Per the germline V gene, CDR1 is MNHEY and CDR2 is SVGAGI. CDR3 amino acids: CASITTMGNEQFF. CDR3 nucleotide sequence: TGTGCCAGCATTACTACCATGGGTAATGAGCAGTTCTTC.